The 19 T cell receptor beta chains presented below share a single source sample, sequenced in a study of cytomegalovirus exposure and HLA in healthy donors. Researchers ran the PCR with 60 Vbeta and 13 Jbeta primers. Assay: immunoSEQ multiplex PCR; the TCRdb copy retains only in-frame clones and omits some. The table records about 83,000 clones, roughly four fifths of them present only once. The source material was PBMCs. The receptor set was obtained from a woman aged 30 to 39 in good health and CMV-seronegative.

The rearrangement joins TRBV27 to TRBJ2-7; 8 nucleotides match TRBD2. The CDR3 has 14 residues. Germline CDR1 and CDR2: MNHEY and SMNVEV (reference sequence). V was pared by 5 bases and J by 2 bases, with 5 bases of the junction left unmatched. For the CDR3, the DNA is TGTGCCAGCAGTCCCGGGACTAGGCCCTACGAGCAGTACTTC. This sequence encodes CASSPGTRPYEQYF.

DNA of the CDR3: TGCGCCAGCAGCTTGGTTGCAGGCCCCAATGAGCAGTTCTTC. This codes for CASSLVAGPNEQFF. The chain carries TRBV5-1 and TRBJ2-1; D remains ambiguous. CDR3 length: 14 residues. Per germline, CDR1 SGHRS and CDR2 YFSETQ. V shed 0 bases and J shed 6 bases, with 10 bases lying between them.

The chain uses TRBV27 and TRBJ1-5; the D gene is possibly TRBD1 (5 bases). There are 15 residues in the CDR3. The V gene lost 3 bases and the J gene lost 2 bases, with 11 bases spanning the gap. CDR1 MNHEY and CDR2 SMNVEV come from the germline V gene (reference sequence). Written as DNA, the CDR3 is TGTGCCAGCAGTTTTCAGGGCCGACGCAATCAGCCCCAGCATTTT. The encoded protein is CASSFQGRRNQPQHF.

The CDR3 DNA reads TGTGCCTGGTCGAACCAGGGTCTAGCTAACTATGGCTACACCTTC. It specifies CAWSNQGLANYGYTF. V gene TRBV30 combines with J gene TRBJ1-2; a weak D match, TRBD1 (5 bases). CDR3 size: 15 residues. Trimming cost V 5 bases and J 0 bases, with 16 bases left between them. The V gene's germline CDR1 is GTSNPN and CDR2 SVGIG (reference sequence). Combining the CDR3 with reference TRBV30 and TRBJ1-2 gives the whole variable domain SQTIHQWPATLVQPVGSPLSLECTVEGTSNPNLYWYRQAAGRGLQLLFYSVGIGQISSEVPQNLSASRPQDRQFILSSKKLLLSDSGFYLCAWSNQGLANYGYTFGSGTRLTVV.

This chain connects TRBV4-2 to TRBJ1-5; D ambiguous. Germline V gene data show CDR1 as LGHNA and CDR2 as YNFKEQ. This CDR3 contains 14 residues. Between the trimmed V and J ends, which lost 4 bases and 5 bases, there was a span of 12 bases. CDR3 sequence: CASSPKPSDQPQHF. CDR3 coding DNA: TGTGCCAGCAGCCCCAAGCCGAGTGATCAGCCCCAGCATTTT.

This chain uses TRBV4-2 with TRBJ2-1; D is possibly TRBD2 (7 bases). Germline CDR1 and CDR2: LGHNA and YNFKEQ. V was clipped by 0 bases and J by 5 bases, with 20 bases between them. This CDR3 spans 18 amino acids. CDR3 amino acids: CASSQEWPGAGVNNEQFF. The CDR3, as DNA: TGTGCCAGCAGCCAAGAGTGGCCGGGGGCGGGAGTTAACAATGAGCAGTTCTTC.

This clone was seen only once. The chain has TRBV28 and TRBJ2-3; 11 bases align to TRBD2. This CDR3 spans 17 amino acids. Germline V CDR1 and CDR2: MDHEN, SYDVKM. Trimming removed 2 bases from V and 0 bases from J; junction bases left unmatched: 4. The CDR3 reads CASSLVGLAGSTDTQYF. DNA of the CDR3: TGTGCCAGCAGTTTAGTCGGACTAGCGGGTAGCACAGATACGCAGTATTTT. Variable domain in full (rest from reference TRBV28 and TRBJ2-3): DVKVTQSSRYLVKRTGEKVFLECVQDMDHENMFWYRQDPGLGLRLIYFSYDVKMKEKGDIPEGYSVSREKKERFSLILESASTNQTSMYLCASSLVGLAGSTDTQYFGPGTRLTVL.

CDR3 in amino acids: CASSPGREGLNEQFF. The CDR3 DNA follows: TGCGCCAGCAGCCCAGGGCGGGAGGGCCTCAATGAGCAGTTCTTC. The chain recombines TRBV5-1 with TRBJ2-1, with TRBD2 matching over 9 bases. The germline CDR1 and CDR2 sequences are SGHRS and YFSETQ. The CDR3 totals 15 residues. The trim removed 4 bases at V and 6 bases at J, leaving 8 bases unmatched. Based on the CDR3 plus reference TRBV5-1 and TRBJ2-1, the full variable domain is KAGVTQTPRYLIKTRGQQVTLSCSPISGHRSVSWYQQTPGQGLQFLFEYFSETQRNKGNFPGRFSGRQFSNSRSEMNVSTLELGDSALYLCASSPGREGLNEQFFGPGTRLTVL.

The chain joins TRBV28 to TRBJ2-5; 9 bases map to TRBD1. With 3 bases clipped from V and 3 bases from J, the junction kept 11 bases outside the gene matches. CDR1 MDHEN and CDR2 SYDVKM come from the germline V gene. This CDR3 spans 17 amino acids. The DNA of the CDR3 is TGTGCCAGCAGTTTCCACGGGACAGGGAGAATTGAAGAGACCCAGTACTTC. It yields the protein CASSFHGTGRIEETQYF. Full variable domain (missing parts from reference TRBV28 and TRBJ2-5): DVKVTQSSRYLVKRTGEKVFLECVQDMDHENMFWYRQDPGLGLRLIYFSYDVKMKEKGDIPEGYSVSREKKERFSLILESASTNQTSMYLCASSFHGTGRIEETQYFGPGTRLLVL.

The chain combines TRBV2 with TRBJ2-7; tentatively, D is TRBD1 (6 bases). Germline V gives CDR1 SNHLY, CDR2 FYNNEI. This CDR3 is built from 16 residues. Trimming took off 3 bases at V and 4 bases at J, with 19 bases between the two ends. CDR3: CASSDNIGDRRYEQYF. The DNA for the CDR3 is TGTGCCAGCAGTGACAATATAGGAGACAGGCGGTACGAGCAGTACTTC.

This clone was counted a single time. The genes are TRBV27 and TRBJ2-5; 12 nucleotides agree with TRBD1. The DNA end lines up better with TRBJ2-7; the J call may be wrong. In germline, CDR1 is MNHEY, CDR2 SMNVEV (reference sequence). There are 17 residues in the CDR3. The CDR3 loop reads CASSSQSSGTGGNEQYF. The CDR3 DNA follows: TGTGCCAGCAGTTCCCAGTCGTCCGGGACAGGGGGCAACGAGCAGTACTTC.

This chain joins TRBV4-1 and TRBJ1-5; the D is unclear. CDR1 MGHRA and CDR2 YSYEKL come from the germline V gene. Trimming removed 0 bases at V and 4 bases at J, with 4 bases between. The CDR3 spans 13 residues. DNA for the CDR3: TGCGCCAGCAGCCAAGACGAGAATCAGCCCCAGCATTTT. Translation: CASSQDENQPQHF.

This chain connects TRBV28 to TRBJ1-1; D not resolved. CDR1 and CDR2 from the germline V gene are MDHEN and SYDVKM. This CDR3 has 12 residues. The V and J ends lost 1 base and 3 bases respectively, with 3 bases between them. In DNA, the CDR3 is TGTGCCAGCAGTTTATACTACACTGAAGCTTTCTTT. This sequence encodes CASSLYYTEAFF. The variable domain in full, completed from reference TRBV28 and TRBJ1-1, reads DVKVTQSSRYLVKRTGEKVFLECVQDMDHENMFWYRQDPGLGLRLIYFSYDVKMKEKGDIPEGYSVSREKKERFSLILESASTNQTSMYLCASSLYYTEAFFGQGTRLTVV.

The chain combines TRBV28 with TRBJ1-1; tentative D call: TRBD1 (6 bases). CDR3 length: 16 amino acids. Germline V gene data show CDR1 as MDHEN and CDR2 as SYDVKM. Trimming took off 4 bases at V and 1 base at J, with 16 bases between the two ends. The DNA for the CDR3 is TGTGCCAGCAGTTCCCAGGGGCTCCCCCAGAACACTGAAGCTTTCTTT. Translation: CASSSQGLPQNTEAFF.

The V call is TRBV6-5, the J call TRBJ1-2; D gene uncertain. Germline assignment: CDR1 MNHEY and CDR2 SVGAGI. CDR3 length: 13 amino acids. Trimming shortened V by 5 bases and J by 4 bases, and 11 bases separated the two germline ends. CDR3 nucleotide sequence: TGTGCCAGCAGTGCCGGGATAACCTATGGCTACACCTTC. Translation gives CASSAGITYGYTF.

V usage is TRBV10-3 and J usage is TRBJ2-4; D perhaps matches TRBD2 (5 bases). CDR1 is ENHRY and CDR2 is SYGVKD in the germline V gene. The ends were cut back, 0 bases at V and 7 bases at J, with 7 bases in the middle. This CDR3 is 13 amino acids long. CDR3: CAISESRGNIQYF. The DNA of the CDR3 is TGTGCCATCAGTGAGTCCCGAGGGAACATTCAGTACTTC.

V usage is TRBV29-1 and J usage is TRBJ2-7; the match to TRBD2 covers 9 bases. V was pared by 8 bases and J by 1 base, with 12 bases of the junction left unmatched. Germline assignment: CDR1 SQVTM and CDR2 ANQGSEA. The CDR3 extends over 15 amino acids. The CDR3 nucleotides read TGCAGCTCGTCGCAGGGTAGCGGGGGATCCTACGAGCAGTACTTC. Its translation: CSSSQGSGGSYEQYF.

The gene calls are TRBV2 and TRBJ2-1; D is possibly TRBD1 (6 bases). Germline-derived CDR1 and CDR2 are SNHLY and FYNNEI. V dropped 4 bases and J dropped 0 bases, with 10 bases sitting between them. The CDR3 runs 15 residues. CDR3 coding DNA: TGTGCCAGCAGTGCCAGGGGAAGCTCCTACAATGAGCAGTTCTTC. This translates into CASSARGSSYNEQFF.

The chain uses TRBV28 and TRBJ1-6, with D unclear. The length of the CDR3 is 17 residues. In germline, CDR1 is MDHEN, CDR2 SYDVKM. Trimming left V 7 bases short and J 0 bases short, with 16 bases between. CDR3 in amino acids: CASTDSRASSYNSPLHF. The CDR3 bases are TGTGCCAGCACGGACTCAAGAGCCAGCTCCTATAATTCACCCCTCCACTTT.